Shown below are 28 T cell receptor beta chains from a single sample sequenced in a study of PD-1 blockade in classical Hodgkin lymphoma. The time point is: cycle 4 day 1 (C4D1), after about 6 weeks of nivolumab. Each of the patients experienced relapse following autologous stem cell transplantation, and their brentuximab vedotin exposure differed. Assay used: immunoSEQ multiplex PCR; TCRdb lists only in-frame clones, some missing. Among 50,000 to 65,000 clones listed, more than 80% were seen once. The material sequenced was peripheral blood mononuclear cells (PBMCs), taken before the fourth cycle of nivolumab. The receptor set was obtained from a human donor with classical Hodgkin lymphoma.

The chain uses TRBV20-1 and TRBJ1-2; D is possibly TRBD1 (5 bases). The CDR3 consists of 11 residues. V lost 2 bases and J 7 bases, leaving 8 bases between the germline ends. Germline CDR1 reads DFQATT; CDR2 reads SNEGSKA (reference sequence). The CDR3 spells CSARTQGGYTF. CDR3 nucleotides: TGCAGTGCTAGAACCCAGGGTGGCTACACCTTC.

The V and J genes are TRBV7-9 and TRBJ1-4; TRBD1 might be the D (6 bases). Germline CDR1 SEHNR, CDR2 FQNEAQ (reference sequence). V dropped 4 bases and J dropped 6 bases, with 18 bases sitting between them. The CDR3 length is 16 residues. This chain's CDR3 is CASSSPRRDIDEKLFF. Written as DNA, the CDR3 is TGTGCCAGCAGCTCACCCCGCCGGGACATTGATGAAAAACTGTTTTTT.

The chain joins TRBV4-2 to TRBJ2-2; possible D gene TRBD1, 6 bases. V lost 6 bases and J lost 4, with 6 bases in between. CDR3 length: 12 amino acids. CDR1 and CDR2 from the germline V gene are LGHNA and YNFKEQ. CDR3 nucleotides: TGTGCCAGCAGAGGGGGCACCGGGGAGCTGTTTTTT. This encodes CASRGGTGELFF.

The CDR3 nucleotides read TGTGCCACCCGGGGCCCTGGGGCCAACGTCCTGACTTTC. Translated: CATRGPGANVLTF. The V and J genes are TRBV15 and TRBJ2-6, with D perhaps TRBD1 or TRBD2 (5 bases each). The CDR3 is made up of 13 amino acids. V was cut by 8 bases and J by 2 bases, with 7 bases left in between. Germline-derived CDR1 and CDR2 are LNHNV and YYDKDF (reference sequence).

The V gene is TRBV5-8, the J gene TRBJ2-1; D is unclear. CDR3 length: 15 residues. Trimming removed 3 bases at V and 8 bases at J, with 18 bases between. Germline loops: CDR1 SGHTS, CDR2 YDEGEE. CDR3: CASSSVGFRDDEQFF. The CDR3, as DNA: TGTGCCAGCAGCTCAGTGGGGTTCCGAGACGATGAGCAGTTCTTC. The whole variable domain, remainder taken from reference TRBV5-8 and TRBJ2-1, is EAGVTQSPTHLIKTRGQQATLRCSPISGHTSVYWYQQALGLGLQFLLWYDEGEERNRGNFPPRFSGRQFPNYSSELNVNALELEDSALYLCASSSVGFRDDEQFFGPGTRLTVL.

This chain joins TRBV6-6 and TRBJ2-4; 10 bases fit TRBD1. After removal of 1 base from V and 6 bases from J, the junction contained 3 bases not matched to a gene. CDR3 size: 15 residues. Germline assignment: CDR1 MNHNY and CDR2 SVGAGI (reference sequence). CDR3 DNA sequence: TGTGCCAGCAGTTACTACCGGACAGGGGGAAACATTCAGTACTTC. Translation gives CASSYYRTGGNIQYF.

The chain joins TRBV5-1 to TRBJ1-6, with unresolved D. CDR3 length equals 13 residues. Germline V gene data show CDR1 as SGHRS and CDR2 as YFSETQ. Deletions cut 3 bases from V and 10 bases from J, with 11 bases between. CDR3 in amino acids: CASSWTLNSPLHF. The CDR3 coding sequence is TGCGCCAGCAGCTGGACGCTTAACTCACCCCTCCACTTT.

This chain uses TRBV18 with TRBJ1-1, with D possibly matching TRBD1 (6 bases). This CDR3 spans 15 amino acids. CDR1 is KGHSH and CDR2 is LQKENI in the germline V gene. The V end was cut by 6 bases, the J end by 5 bases, with 19 bases between. CDR3 amino acids: CASSTGYRANTEAFF. CDR3 sequence (DNA): TGTGCCAGCTCCACAGGTTACAGGGCCAATACTGAAGCTTTCTTT.

This chain connects TRBV28 to TRBJ2-2; 7 positions agree with TRBD2. Germline trimming cut 5 bases from V and 4 bases from J; bases unmatched to any gene: 10. The CDR3 is made up of 16 amino acids. The germline V gene encodes CDR1 MDHEN and CDR2 SYDVKM. CDR3 in amino acids: CASSTTSVLTTGELFF. CDR3 nucleotide sequence: TGTGCCAGCAGTACAACTAGCGTGTTGACCACCGGGGAGCTGTTTTTT.

The chain links TRBV27 to TRBJ2-3, with 7 nucleotides matching TRBD2. Trimming at V came to 5 bases and at J to 2 bases, leaving 10 bases not matched to a gene. The V gene's germline CDR1 is MNHEY and CDR2 SMNVEV (reference sequence). This CDR3 comprises 16 residues. The CDR3 nucleotides read TGTGCCAGCAGTCCGACTGGGCGGGGGTTCACAGATACGCAGTATTTT. Protein: CASSPTGRGFTDTQYF.

This chain links TRBV4-1 with TRBJ1-5, with unresolved D. Trimming took off 2 bases at V and 4 bases at J, with 6 bases between the two ends. CDR1 and CDR2 from the germline V gene are MGHRA and YSYEKL. The CDR3 consists of 13 residues. CDR3 nucleotide sequence: TGCGCCAGCAGCCAATGGCGTAATCAGCCCCAGCATTTT. Protein: CASSQWRNQPQHF.

The CDR3 reads CASSHFPPDRFYGYTF. In DNA form, the CDR3 reads TGTGCCAGTAGCCACTTTCCCCCAGACAGGTTCTATGGCTACACCTTC. V usage is TRBV19 and J usage is TRBJ1-2, with D perhaps TRBD1 (6 bases). Trimming took 6 bases from V and 4 from J, leaving 21 bases between them. The V gene's germline CDR1 is LNHDA and CDR2 SQIVND (reference sequence). This CDR3 region has 16 residues.

The V and J genes are TRBV11-2 and TRBJ2-5; 7 bases are shared with TRBD1. The CDR3 extends over 14 amino acids. V shed 5 bases and J 4 bases; nucleotides not matched to a gene: 7. CDR1 is SGHAT and CDR2 is FQNNGV in the germline V gene. CDR3 loop: CASSNRGIGETQYF. DNA for the CDR3: TGTGCCAGCAGCAACAGGGGTATCGGAGAGACCCAGTACTTC. Full variable domain (remainder filled in from reference TRBV11-2 and TRBJ2-5): EAGVAQSPRYKIIEKRQSVAFWCNPISGHATLYWYQQILGQGPKLLIQFQNNGVVDDSQLPKDRFSAERLKGVDSTLKIQPAKLEDSAVYLCASSNRGIGETQYFGPGTRLLVL.

J is TRBJ2-7 and V is TRBV27, with no clear D. Germline V gene lookup returns CDR1 MNHEY and CDR2 SMNVEV (reference sequence). V was shortened by 4 bases and J by 3 bases, with 10 bases between the two germline ends. This CDR3 is 13 amino acids long. The CDR3 is CASSYQKNYEQYF. The CDR3 DNA is TGTGCCAGCAGTTATCAGAAAAACTACGAGCAGTACTTC.

The chain uses TRBV5-1 and TRBJ1-2, with 8 bases fitting TRBD1. The length of the CDR3 is 15 residues. V lost 5 bases, J lost 6 bases, and 12 bases stayed unmatched. Germline CDR1 SGHRS, CDR2 YFSETQ. CDR3 in DNA: TGCGCCAGCAGGCCTCCGGGACAGGATTACAATGGCTACACCTTC. As protein: CASRPPGQDYNGYTF.

The gene calls are TRBV10-2 and TRBJ2-1; no definite D call. Germline V gene lookup returns CDR1 WSHSY and CDR2 SAAADI. The CDR3 consists of 10 residues. V was cut by 6 bases and J by 8 bases, with 5 bases left in between. The CDR3 loop is CASRADEQFF. CDR3 bases: TGCGCCAGCAGAGCTGATGAGCAGTTCTTC.

The J gene is TRBJ1-2, the V gene TRBV6-1, with a possible D match to TRBD1 (5 bases). The ends were cut back, 2 bases at V and 5 bases at J, with 15 bases in the middle. The CDR3 loop spans 15 amino acids. Per the germline V gene, CDR1 is MNHNS and CDR2 is SASEGT. The CDR3 DNA is TGTGCCAGCAGTGAATCCCGGGACCTGAGTTATGGCTACACCTTC. Translation gives CASSESRDLSYGYTF.

The V call is TRBV7-6, the J call TRBJ2-1, with a possible D match to TRBD2 (6 bases). Trimming took 0 bases from V and 7 from J, leaving 10 bases between them. Germline assignment: CDR1 SGHVS and CDR2 FNYEAQ. The CDR3 spans 14 residues. CDR3 DNA: TGTGCCAGCAGCTTAGCGCGGGGTGGTAATGAGCAGTTCTTC. Protein sequence: CASSLARGGNEQFF. The full variable domain, in which reference TRBV7-6 and TRBJ2-1 provide the parts outside the CDR3, is GAGVSQSPRYKVTKRGQDVALRCDPISGHVSLYWYRQALGQGPEFLTYFNYEAQQDKSGLPNDRFSAERPEGSISTLTIQRTEQRDSAMYRCASSLARGGNEQFFGPGTRLTVL.

The rearrangement links TRBV7-8 to TRBJ2-2; 9 nucleotides align to TRBD1. This CDR3 spans 16 amino acids. Germline V lookup: CDR1 SGHVS, CDR2 FQNEAQ. V shed 5 bases and J 2 bases; nucleotides not matched to a gene: 6. The CDR3 loop reads CASSPYRGRNTGELFF. In nucleotides, the CDR3 is TGTGCCAGCAGCCCATACAGGGGGCGAAACACCGGGGAGCTGTTTTTT.

This clone has a handful of counts. The rearrangement uses TRBV5-8 and TRBJ1-5, with D possibly being TRBD1 (6 bases). Trimming removed 4 bases at V and 2 bases at J, with 13 bases between. Germline V gives CDR1 SGHTS, CDR2 YDEGEE. The CDR3 loop spans 15 amino acids. CDR3 residues: CASSRTVGGNQPQHF. In DNA form, the CDR3 reads TGTGCCAGCAGCCGGACAGTCGGGGGCAATCAGCCCCAGCATTTT.

This chain's CDR3 is CASSPEQGEAFF. The CDR3 coding sequence is TGTGCCAGCAGTCCTGAGCAGGGGGAAGCTTTCTTT. The chain links TRBV6-6 to TRBJ1-1, with D possibly TRBD1 on 6 matching bases. The V gene's germline CDR1 is MNHNY and CDR2 SVGAGI (reference sequence). The CDR3 covers 12 residues. The V end was cut by 5 bases, the J end by 8 bases, with 12 bases between.

This chain links TRBV6-1 with TRBJ2-5; D not resolved. The CDR3 is made up of 13 amino acids. The germline V gene has CDR1 MNHNS and CDR2 SASEGT. V was shortened by 4 bases and J by 3 bases, with 9 bases between the two germline ends. The CDR3 DNA follows: TGTGCCAGCAGTGTACGGCCGAAAGAGACCCAGTACTTC. As protein: CASSVRPKETQYF.

The chain employs TRBV10-3 and TRBJ1-1; no clear D. This CDR3 comprises 13 residues. V lost 7 bases, J lost 0 bases, and 9 bases lay in between. Germline V gene lookup returns CDR1 ENHRY and CDR2 SYGVKD. CDR3 nucleotide sequence: TGTGCCATCAATTACGAGATGAACACTGAAGCTTTCTTT. As protein: CAINYEMNTEAFF.

The chain employs TRBV28 and TRBJ2-3, with TRBD2 as a possible D gene (5 bases). Germline loops: CDR1 MDHEN, CDR2 SYDVKM. V lost 6 bases to trimming and J lost 2 bases, with 15 bases between them. The CDR3 is made up of 15 amino acids. The CDR3 sequence: CASSLSGDYTDTQYF. CDR3 bases: TGTGCCAGCAGCCTCTCTGGCGACTACACAGATACGCAGTATTTT.

J is TRBJ2-3 and V is TRBV2, with D unresolved. The CDR3 has 12 residues. The V and J ends lost 6 bases and 1 base respectively, with 5 bases between them. Looked up from germline, CDR1 is SNHLY and CDR2 is FYNNEI. CDR3 loop: CASSGGTDTQYF. For the CDR3, the DNA is TGTGCCAGCAGCGGCGGCACAGATACGCAGTATTTT.

The chain links TRBV18 to TRBJ2-2; the D is unclear. CDR3 length equals 15 residues. Trimming pared 3 bases from V and 6 bases from J, leaving 14 bases between. The germline gives CDR1 KGHSH, CDR2 LQKENI. CDR3 sequence (DNA): TGTGCCAGCTCACCTGAGGTTAAGGCGGCCGGGGAGCTGTTTTTT. Amino acids: CASSPEVKAAGELFF.

This clone was seen more than once but under ten times. The chain has TRBV5-1 and TRBJ1-2; D perhaps matches TRBD1 (5 bases). Germline CDR1 and CDR2: SGHRS and YFSETQ. Trimming removed 0 bases at V and 8 bases at J, with 14 bases between. This CDR3 has 14 residues. The CDR3 region has the DNA TGCGCCAGCAGCTTGGCGGGGCAGGGTGGCGGCTACACCTTC. It is translated as CASSLAGQGGGYTF.

This chain links TRBV7-9 with TRBJ2-2, with D perhaps being TRBD1 or TRBD2 (5 bases each). This CDR3 region has 15 residues. With 5 bases removed from V and 2 bases from J, the gap between germline ends came to 12 bases. The germline gives CDR1 SEHNR, CDR2 FQNEAQ (reference sequence). The CDR3 loop reads CASSARDGNTGELFF. The CDR3 DNA is TGTGCCAGCAGCGCCCGGGACGGAAACACCGGGGAGCTGTTTTTT.